This record looks at one T cell receptor (beta chain) sequence and its context. Antigen unknown. The CDR3 is 16 amino acids. CDR1 is MNHEY, CDR2 SMNVEV, per germline (reference sequence). These data come from a study of T cells expressing NK-cell markers. Study conclusions and caveats: Researchers report these clonotypes also headed the CD3+CD56-NKG2C+ fraction in a handful of donors.

5'RACE template switching built TCR beta cDNA with unique molecular identifiers. No DNA is given; TCRdb re-called the 5' RACE reads and lists each CDR3 protein once. The table counts about 380,000 distinct CDR3 sequences; 4% to 6.5% lies in the top ten. The rearrangement joins TRBV27 to TRBJ2-1; without DNA, the TCRdb call of TRBD2 cannot be checked. This clonotype originated in a man aged 18-75 years in good health. The specimen sequenced was blood T cells: a sorted CD56 or NKG2C T cell subset, CD4+ or CD8+ T cells, or bulk PBMC T cells (not recorded which). The CDR3 loop reads CASSLPSGGAAHEQFF.